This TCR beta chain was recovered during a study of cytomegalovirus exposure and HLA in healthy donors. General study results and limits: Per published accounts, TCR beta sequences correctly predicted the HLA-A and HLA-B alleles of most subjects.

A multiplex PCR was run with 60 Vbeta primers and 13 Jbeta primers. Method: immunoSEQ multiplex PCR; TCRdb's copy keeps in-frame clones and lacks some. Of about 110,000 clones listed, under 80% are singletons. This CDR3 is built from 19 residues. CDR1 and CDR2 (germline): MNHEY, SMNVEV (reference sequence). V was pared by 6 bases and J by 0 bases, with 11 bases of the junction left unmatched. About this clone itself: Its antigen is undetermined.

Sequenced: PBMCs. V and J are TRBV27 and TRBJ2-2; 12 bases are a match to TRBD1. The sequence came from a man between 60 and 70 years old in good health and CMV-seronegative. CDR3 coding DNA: TGTGCCAGCAGGGGGGGGGTTGGGACAGGGGGCGCGAACACCGGGGAGCTGTTTTTT. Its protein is CASRGGVGTGGANTGELFF.